This TCR beta chain was captured in a study of shared clonotypes between healthy human individuals. Naive CD8 cells lacked CD45RO and underwent positive selection for CCR7, leaving out terminally differentiated effector memory CD45RA+ cells. Trimming shortened V by 4 bases and J by 0 bases, and 15 bases separated the two germline ends. The CDR3 is 16 amino acids. Germline V gene sequence: CDR1 MGHRA, CDR2 YSYEKL. Sequencing used immunoSEQ multiplex PCR; TCRdb keeps in-frame clones, though not all of them. This table has millions of clones, about 95% appearing once. Input material: naive CD8+ T cells sorted from blood. The chain recombines TRBV4-1 with TRBJ1-1, with D perhaps TRBD1 (5 bases). This TCR derives from a man between 18 and 35 years old in good health. CDR3 in amino acids: CASSLSGDPLNTEAFF. The CDR3 nucleotides read TGCGCCAGCAGCCTAAGCGGGGACCCCTTGAACACTGAAGCTTTCTTT.